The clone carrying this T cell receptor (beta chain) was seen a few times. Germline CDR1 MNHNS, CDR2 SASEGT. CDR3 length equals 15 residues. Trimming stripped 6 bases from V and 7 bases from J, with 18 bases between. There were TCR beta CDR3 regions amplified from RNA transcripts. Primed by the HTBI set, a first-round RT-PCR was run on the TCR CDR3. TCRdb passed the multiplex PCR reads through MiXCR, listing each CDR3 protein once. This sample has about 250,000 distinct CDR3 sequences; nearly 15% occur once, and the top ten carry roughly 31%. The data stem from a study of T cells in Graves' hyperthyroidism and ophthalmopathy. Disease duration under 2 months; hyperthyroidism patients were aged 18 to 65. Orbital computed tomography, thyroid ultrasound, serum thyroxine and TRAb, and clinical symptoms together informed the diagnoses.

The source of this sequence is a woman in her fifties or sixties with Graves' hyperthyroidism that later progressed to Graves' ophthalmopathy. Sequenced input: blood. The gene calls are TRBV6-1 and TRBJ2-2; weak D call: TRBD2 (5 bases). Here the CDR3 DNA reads TGTGCCAGCAGCCATCCTACTAGGGAAGGCGGGGAGCTGTTTTTT. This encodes CASSHPTREGGELFF.